The entry that follows covers one TCR beta chain sequence. Its antigen is undetermined. Use of 60 Vbeta and 13 Jbeta primers characterized the PCR. TCRdb's copy holds only in-frame clones and misses some; the assay was immunoSEQ multiplex PCR. The table lists some 200,000 clones. Donors showed nominal health when sampled, although they likely had unrecorded immune exposures. The record originates from a study of cytomegalovirus exposure and HLA in healthy donors. Study-level results: A later analysis showed that HLA-associated TCR beta chains had undergone more clonal expansion than equally common others. Several of the most significant clusters appeared, in a later analysis, to be linked to common viral pathogens. HLA alleles showed associations with 15,000 to 20,000 TCR beta sequences in a later analysis, at a 0.05 false discovery rate.

The CDR3 consists of 10 residues. The germline V gene encodes CDR1 SEHNR and CDR2 FQNEAQ (reference sequence). V was pared by 5 bases and J by 8 bases, with 6 bases between. The source material was PBMCs. This TCR was sampled from a man aged 30-40 years in good health and CMV-seronegative. The chain recombines TRBV7-9 with TRBJ1-1; D gene unclear. The CDR3, as DNA: TGTGCCAGCAGCACAAAGGAAGCTTTCTTT. Protein: CASSTKEAFF.